This note documents a single TCR beta chain sequence. Its target is not known. CDR1 is SGHVS, CDR2 FQNEAQ, per germline. V dropped 3 bases and J dropped 2 bases, with 7 bases sitting between them. CDR3 length: 14 residues. This sample is drawn from a study of T cells in localized non-small cell lung cancer. General study results and limits: Higher adjacent-lung clonality was associated with shorter survival.

The data were produced by immunoSEQ multiplex PCR, yet TCRdb's version contains in-frame clones alone and is incomplete. This sample has approximately 12,000 clones; around four fifths occur once, and the top ten carry approximately 20%. The TCR was taken from a male donor aged 60 or over with stage I lung adenocarcinoma. J is TRBJ2-2 and V is TRBV7-8; D gene uncertain. The material sequenced was peripheral blood, taken before any cancer treatment. CDR3 residues: CASSFESNTGELFF. DNA of the CDR3: TGTGCCAGCAGCTTTGAGTCAAACACCGGGGAGCTGTTTTTT.